These 7 T cell receptor beta chains share one sample of origin, sequenced in a study. TCRdb ran MiXCR on the RT-PCR reads and lists one entry per CDR3 protein. This table holds about 700,000 distinct CDR3 sequences, over 12% found once. Sequenced: memory CD4+ T cells from blood. These receptors originate from a female donor in good health, serving as a healthy control.

The rearrangement links TRBV12-3 or TRBV12-4 to TRBJ1-1; the D is unclear. This CDR3 comprises 14 residues. V was trimmed by 1 base and J by 1 base, leaving 7 bases between them. In DNA, the CDR3 is TGTGCCAGCAGTTTAGAAGAGGGGAACACTGAAGCTTTCTTT. Encoded protein: CASSLEEGNTEAFF.

This sequence joins TRBV24-1 and TRBJ2-1; D is possibly TRBD2 (5 bases). The CDR3 totals 16 residues. V was clipped by 3 bases and J by 4 bases, with 15 bases between them. The germline gives CDR1 KGHDR, CDR2 SFDVKD. The CDR3 sequence: CATSDPDSRGYNEQFF. The CDR3 DNA reads as TGTGCCACCAGTGATCCGGATTCCCGGGGATACAATGAGCAGTTCTTC.

The chain recombines TRBV9 with TRBJ2-3, with 9 bases lining up with TRBD1. CDR3 length: 15 amino acids. Trimming at V came to 4 bases and at J to 2 bases, leaving 5 bases not matched to a gene. CDR1 and CDR2 (germline): SGDLS, YYNGEE. The CDR3 sequence: CASSPRQGDTDTQYF. CDR3 DNA sequence: TGTGCCAGCAGCCCGCGACAGGGGGACACAGATACGCAGTATTTT. Supplemented by reference TRBV9 and TRBJ2-3, the full variable domain reads DSGVTQTPKHLITATGQRVTLRCSPRSGDLSVYWYQQSLDQGLQFLIQYYNGEERAKGNILERFSAQQFPDLHSELNLSSLELGDSALYFCASSPRQGDTDTQYFGPGTRLTVL.

This clonotype has a handful of counts. Sequence at one end of the junction differs from germline and may be a read error. Here the CDR3 reads CASSQARDGYGYTF. The CDR3 region has the DNA TGTGCCAGCAGTCAAGCCAGGGATGGCTATGGCTACACCTTC. The chain employs TRBV2 and TRBJ1-2; TRBD1 is a possible D gene (5 bases). Germline loops: CDR1 SNHLY, CDR2 FYNNEI. CDR3 length: 14 residues.

This rearrangement joins TRBV2 to TRBJ2-7; D assignment may be TRBD1 or TRBD2 (5 bases each). There are 13 residues in the CDR3. Trimming removed 8 bases from V and 6 bases from J, with 17 bases in between. From germline, CDR1 is SNHLY and CDR2 FYNNEI. The DNA of the CDR3 is TGTGCCAGCCTCCTCTCGGGGCAGGGCGAGCAGTACTTC. It specifies CASLLSGQGEQYF. The variable domain in full, completed from reference TRBV2 and TRBJ2-7, reads EPEVTQTPSHQVTQMGQEVILRCVPISNHLYFYWYRQILGQKVEFLVSFYNNEISEKSEIFDDQFSVERPDGSNFTLKIRSTKLEDSAMYFCASLLSGQGEQYFGPGTRLTVT.

The chain uses TRBV5-1 and TRBJ2-3; possible D gene TRBD1, 6 bases. V dropped 6 bases and J dropped 3 bases, with 17 bases sitting between them. The CDR3 sequence is 15 residues long. Germline loops: CDR1 SGHRS, CDR2 YFSETQ. The chain's CDR3 is CASMSTTQGTDTQYF. Here the CDR3 DNA reads TGCGCCAGCATGTCGACAACTCAGGGGACAGATACGCAGTATTTT.

This clonotype showed up just a few times. The V gene is TRBV3-1, the J gene TRBJ2-1, with 8 bases fitting TRBD2. The CDR3 has 15 residues. Looked up from germline, CDR1 is LGHDT and CDR2 is YNNKEL (reference sequence). The V gene end was trimmed by 6 bases and the J gene end by 2 bases; junction bases not matched to a gene: 6. CDR3 region: CASRTAGVAYNEQFF. The CDR3 nucleotides are TGTGCCAGCAGGACAGCGGGAGTTGCCTACAATGAGCAGTTCTTC.